This entry features one TCR beta chain sequence. Its specificity is unknown. This specimen comes from a study of shared clonotypes between healthy human individuals. Study-level points and caveats: Generally, naive subsets came out with larger estimated richness than memory subsets.

Germline values: CDR1 GTSNPN, CDR2 SVGIG (reference sequence). This CDR3 contains 14 residues. The V gene end was trimmed by 4 bases and the J gene end by 4 bases; junction bases not matched to a gene: 8. Several immunoSEQ plates held equal portions of the genomic DNA taken from each subset. The data were produced by immunoSEQ multiplex PCR, yet TCRdb's version contains in-frame clones alone and is incomplete. This sample yields a few million clones, of which 95% are seen a single time; about 0.13% belongs to the top ten. The chain carries TRBV30 and TRBJ2-3; 7 bases map to TRBD1. The clonotype was recovered from a man between 18 and 29 years old in good health. The sequenced sample was naive CD4+ T cells sorted from blood. Indicated subset: CD45RA+ positively selected. The CDR3 DNA reads TGTGCCTGGACGACAGGGCCAGGGTCAGATACGCAGTATTTT. Amino acid sequence: CAWTTGPGSDTQYF. Combining the CDR3 with reference TRBV30 and TRBJ2-3 gives the whole variable domain SQTIHQWPATLVQPVGSPLSLECTVEGTSNPNLYWYRQAAGRGLQLLFYSVGIGQISSEVPQNLSASRPQDRQFILSSKKLLLSDSGFYLCAWTTGPGSDTQYFGPGTRLTVL.